The 24 T cell receptor beta chains presented below share a single source sample, sequenced in a study of cytomegalovirus exposure and HLA in healthy donors. The PCR employed 60 Vbeta primers together with 13 Jbeta primers. Measured with immunoSEQ multiplex PCR; TCRdb has only the in-frame clones, and not every one. The sample lists tens of thousands of clones, 82% occurring once. Sequenced: PBMCs. These receptors were taken from a man aged 25 to 45 in good health and CMV-seropositive.

The rearrangement links TRBV5-8 to TRBJ2-1; D is possibly TRBD1 (6 bases). The ends were cut back, 0 bases at V and 7 bases at J, with 17 bases in the middle. CDR1 is SGHTS, CDR2 YDEGEE, per germline. This CDR3 spans 16 amino acids. CDR3 bases: TGTGCCAGCAGCTTGGGGGGAACCTCCGGGACAAATGAGCAGTTCTTC. Translated, it gives CASSLGGTSGTNEQFF.

CDR3 nucleotide sequence: TGTGCCAGTAGTATAGGATACTCCAATCAGCCCCAGCATTTT. Protein sequence: CASSIGYSNQPQHF. V gene TRBV19 combines with J gene TRBJ1-5; D call uncertain. This CDR3 spans 14 amino acids. Looked up from germline, CDR1 is LNHDA and CDR2 is SQIVND (reference sequence). V was shortened by 1 base and J by 3 bases, with 7 bases between the two germline ends.

The genes are TRBV10-3 and TRBJ1-2; 11 nucleotides line up with TRBD1. Trimming took 10 bases from V and 3 from J; bases not matched to a gene: 4. CDR3 length: 13 residues. Germline loops: CDR1 ENHRY, CDR2 SYGVKD. Here the CDR3 DNA reads TGTGCCAGCCGGGGACAGGGGGACTATGGCTACACCTTC. Protein product: CASRGQGDYGYTF.

The rearrangement uses TRBV27 and TRBJ2-5; 7 positions agree with TRBD1. CDR3 length: 16 amino acids. J was trimmed by 5 bases and V by 1 base; bases with no gene match: 10. The V gene's germline CDR1 is MNHEY and CDR2 SMNVEV (reference sequence). This CDR3 is CASSLFGTAIRETQYF. CDR3 nucleotides: TGTGCCAGCAGTTTATTCGGGACAGCGATTCGGGAGACCCAGTACTTC.

The chain combines TRBV7-8 with TRBJ1-1; TRBD1 agrees at 7 bases. The V segment lost 6 bases and the J segment 3 bases; nucleotides outside the gene matches: 4. CDR1 is SGHVS and CDR2 is FQNEAQ in the germline V gene. This CDR3 is built from 13 residues. For the CDR3, the DNA is TGTGCCAGCAGTCAGGGGGACTACACTGAAGCTTTCTTT. The encoded protein is CASSQGDYTEAFF.

This clone came up a few times. The chain employs TRBV5-6 and TRBJ2-3; maybe TRBD2 (5 bases). The CDR3 covers 11 residues. The germline V gene encodes CDR1 SGHDT and CDR2 YYEEEE. The V end lost 2 bases, the J end lost 8 bases, and 6 bases lay between the germline ends. The CDR3: CASSLGGTQYF. The DNA of the CDR3 is TGTGCCAGCAGCTTAGGAGGTACGCAGTATTTT.

This rearrangement joins TRBV6-5 to TRBJ1-2; TRBD1 aligns across 7 bases. Per the germline V gene, CDR1 is MNHEY and CDR2 is SVGAGI. This CDR3 has 14 amino acids. V was clipped by 5 bases and J by 2 bases; unmatched bases: 5. CDR3 sequence (DNA): TGTGCCAGCAGTATCTCGGGACAGAACTATGGCTACACCTTC. This codes for CASSISGQNYGYTF.

There are a few counts of this clone. This chain connects TRBV6-5 to TRBJ2-4; the D gene is possibly TRBD1 (6 bases). This CDR3 region has 13 residues. V lost 4 bases to trimming and J lost 8 bases, with 12 bases between them. CDR1 and CDR2 (germline): MNHEY, SVGAGI. This CDR3 reads CASSWYRDDIQYF. The CDR3 DNA follows: TGTGCCAGCAGTTGGTACAGGGATGACATTCAGTACTTC.

V is TRBV6-5 and J is TRBJ1-5, with a tentative D call TRBD1 (5 bases). The CDR3 spans 14 residues. The ends were cut back, 8 bases at V and 10 bases at J, with 21 bases in the middle. CDR1 MNHEY and CDR2 SVGAGI come from the germline V gene. The CDR3 protein is CASADRQFVYPQHF. The DNA for the CDR3 is TGTGCCAGCGCAGATAGACAGTTCGTCTATCCCCAGCATTTT.

The V and J genes are TRBV9 and TRBJ2-2, with TRBD2 as a possible D gene (6 bases). Germline CDR1 reads SGDLS; CDR2 reads YYNGEE. This CDR3 is built from 15 residues. V lost 0 bases and J 4 bases, leaving 10 bases between the germline ends. The CDR3 protein is CASSVATSTTGELFF. CDR3 nucleotides: TGTGCCAGCAGCGTAGCTACTAGCACCACCGGGGAGCTGTTTTTT.

This chain joins TRBV18 and TRBJ2-7; 11 positions match TRBD1. The CDR3 sequence is 15 residues long. J lost 2 bases, V lost 2 bases, and 2 bases had no gene match. Germline V gene sequence: CDR1 KGHSH, CDR2 LQKENI. The CDR3 bases are TGTGCCAGCTCACCAGGGACAGGGGGAGCCTACGAGCAGTACTTC. It translates to CASSPGTGGAYEQYF.

The genes are TRBV27 and TRBJ1-5, with unresolved D. This CDR3 is built from 14 residues. Germline V gene sequence: CDR1 MNHEY, CDR2 SMNVEV (reference sequence). V was trimmed by 10 bases and J by 0 bases, leaving 13 bases between them. CDR3 in amino acids: CATRSGSSNQPQHF. For the CDR3, the DNA is TGTGCCACCAGATCGGGGAGTAGCAATCAGCCCCAGCATTTT.

The chain recombines TRBV6-5 with TRBJ1-4; 10 nucleotides agree with TRBD1. Trimming cost V 2 bases and J 5 bases; bases outside gene matches: 2. Germline CDR1 reads MNHEY; CDR2 reads SVGAGI. This CDR3 spans 15 amino acids. The CDR3 DNA follows: TGTGCCAGCAGTTACCGGACAGGGGGAAATGAAAAACTGTTTTTT. It specifies CASSYRTGGNEKLFF.

This clone is a singleton in its sample. An end of the junction differs from the germline gene, which may be a read error. The gene calls are TRBV6-6 and TRBJ2-3, with D perhaps matching TRBD2 (6 bases). CDR3 length: 15 residues. Germline values: CDR1 MNHNY, CDR2 SVGAGI (reference sequence). This CDR3 reads CASSFDRYTGGTHPF. The CDR3 DNA sequence: TGTGCCAGCAGCTTCGACAGATACACCGGAGGGACCCATCCTTTT.

This chain uses TRBV4-1 with TRBJ2-7; TRBD1 is a possible D gene (6 bases). The V end was cut by 4 bases, the J end by 2 bases, with 15 bases between. Germline V gives CDR1 MGHRA, CDR2 YSYEKL. This CDR3 spans 15 amino acids. The CDR3 DNA reads TGCGCCAGCAGCCTGAGACAGGTGCCTACCTACGAGCAGTACTTC. Translated, it gives CASSLRQVPTYEQYF.

This chain links TRBV11-2 with TRBJ1-3, with 10 bases lining up with TRBD1. Germline V CDR1 and CDR2: SGHAT, FQNNGV. V lost 2 bases to trimming and J lost 1 base; unmatched junction nucleotides: 11. This CDR3 spans 19 amino acids. The CDR3 sequence: CASSLRPGTGALSGNTIYF. Written as DNA, the CDR3 is TGTGCCAGCAGCTTACGTCCCGGGACAGGGGCTCTGTCTGGAAACACCATATATTTT.

J is TRBJ1-4 and V is TRBV30, with 8 bases lining up with TRBD1. V shed 3 bases and J 10 bases; nucleotides not matched to a gene: 10. The CDR3 is 14 residues long. Per germline, CDR1 GTSNPN and CDR2 SVGIG (reference sequence). The CDR3 is CAWSSDRVASKLFF. As DNA, the CDR3 is TGTGCCTGGAGCTCGGACAGGGTGGCTTCAAAACTGTTTTTT.

The V gene is TRBV5-1, the J gene TRBJ2-5, with 9 bases that match TRBD1. Germline V gene data show CDR1 as SGHRS and CDR2 as YFSETQ. J was trimmed by 7 bases and V by 5 bases; bases with no gene match: 9. The CDR3 length is 14 residues. The CDR3 sequence: CASSPGQGLGTQYF. In DNA form, the CDR3 reads TGCGCCAGCAGTCCTGGACAGGGGCTAGGGACCCAGTACTTC.

This rearrangement joins TRBV30 to TRBJ2-5; 9 nucleotides align to TRBD2. The ends lost 1 base at V and 5 bases at J; junction bases unmatched: 8. Germline V gene lookup returns CDR1 GTSNPN and CDR2 SVGIG (reference sequence). This CDR3 has 15 amino acids. The CDR3 coding sequence is TGTGCCTGGAGTGCGGCTAGCGGGACTCAGGAGACCCAGTACTTC. Translating gives CAWSAASGTQETQYF.

CDR3 protein: CASIPTDGHYEQYF. DNA of the CDR3: TGTGCCAGCATCCCCACCGACGGACACTACGAGCAGTACTTC. The genes are TRBV28 and TRBJ2-7, with D possibly being TRBD1 (5 bases). Germline V lookup: CDR1 MDHEN, CDR2 SYDVKM. V was trimmed by 7 bases and J by 3 bases, leaving 16 bases between them. The CDR3 totals 14 residues.

The rearrangement links TRBV11-2 to TRBJ1-1; 7 bases match TRBD1. V trimming: 3 bases; J trimming: 1 base; junction bases outside the gene matches: 2. Germline loops: CDR1 SGHAT, CDR2 FQNNGV. The CDR3 has 14 amino acids. The CDR3 nucleotides read TGTGCCAGCAGCTTGGGACAGACGAACACTGAAGCTTTCTTT. Translated: CASSLGQTNTEAFF.

This clone was seen more than once but under ten times. This sequence joins TRBV19 and TRBJ2-7; a weak D match, TRBD2 (6 bases). The CDR3 totals 13 residues. Germline V gene sequence: CDR1 LNHDA, CDR2 SQIVND (reference sequence). With 3 bases removed from V and 4 bases from J, the gap between germline ends came to 10 bases. The CDR3 sequence: CASSIIGGYEQYF. The CDR3, as DNA: TGTGCCAGTAGTATTATCGGAGGGTACGAGCAGTACTTC.

The V and J genes are TRBV18 and TRBJ2-5; D is unclear. The end of the DNA aligns better with TRBJ2-7, so the J call may be wrong. Germline V gene data show CDR1 as KGHSH and CDR2 as LQKENI. The CDR3 extends over 14 amino acids. CDR3 sequence (DNA): TGTGCCAGCTCACCACAGGAGCGATCCTACGAGCAGTACTTC. Translation gives CASSPQERSYEQYF.

This chain uses TRBV18 with TRBJ2-7, with D perhaps matching TRBD2 (5 bases). This CDR3 has 13 residues. V was shortened by 6 bases and J by 4 bases, with 13 bases between the two germline ends. CDR1 is KGHSH and CDR2 is LQKENI in the germline V gene. CDR3 sequence reads: CASSNTRLYEQYF. As DNA, the CDR3 is TGTGCCAGCTCCAACACTCGACTATACGAGCAGTACTTC.